These 15 T cell receptor beta chains came from one sample sequenced in a study of T cell responses to AZD1222 COVID-19 vaccine. Repertoires were generated with immunoSEQ multiplex PCR, while TCRdb's copy carries only in-frame clones and drops some. The sample lists approximately 110,000 clones; about 85% were seen once. This sample comprised peripheral blood, obtained 28 days after the second AZD1222 dose. The receptors originated from an adult who received the AZD1222 COVID-19 vaccine.

V gene TRBV11-2 combines with J gene TRBJ2-6; D is undetermined. In germline, CDR1 is SGHAT, CDR2 FQNNGV. V gave up 1 base and J gave up 0 bases, with 4 bases separating them. This CDR3 is built from 15 residues. The CDR3, as DNA: TGTGCCAGCAGCTTAGGGTTCTCTGGGGCCAACGTCCTGACTTTC. Translating gives CASSLGFSGANVLTF.

The rearrangement uses TRBV25-1 and TRBJ2-6; unclear D gene. Germline V gene lookup returns CDR1 MGHDK and CDR2 SYGVNS. V lost 7 bases and J lost 0, with 4 bases in between. This CDR3 comprises 13 residues. CDR3 sequence reads: CASTNSGANVLTF. The CDR3 DNA is TGTGCCAGCACTAACTCTGGGGCCAACGTCCTGACTTTC.

The chain carries TRBV7-9 and TRBJ2-2; 15 bases fit TRBD2. CDR3 length equals 18 residues. V dropped 8 bases and J dropped 0; count of bases not matched to a gene: 7. Germline CDR1 and CDR2: SEHNR and FQNEAQ (reference sequence). CDR3: CASPPGLAGGSNTGELFF. For the CDR3, the DNA is TGTGCCAGCCCCCCGGGACTAGCGGGGGGATCGAACACCGGGGAGCTGTTTTTT.

J is TRBJ1-5 and V is TRBV10-2; 7 bases are a match to TRBD1. CDR3 length: 17 residues. J was trimmed by 0 bases and V by 6 bases; bases with no gene match: 11. Germline values: CDR1 WSHSY, CDR2 SAAADI. The CDR3 region is CASSVNRGMISNQPQHF. CDR3 nucleotides: TGCGCCAGCAGCGTTAACAGGGGAATGATTAGCAATCAGCCCCAGCATTTT.

The rearrangement joins TRBV19 to TRBJ2-2, with D maybe TRBD2 (6 bases). Trimming took off 3 bases at V and 4 bases at J, with 18 bases between the two ends. This CDR3 region has 17 residues. Germline V gene lookup returns CDR1 LNHDA and CDR2 SQIVND (reference sequence). The CDR3 here is CASSIPPGVSGTGELFF. The DNA for the CDR3 is TGTGCCAGTAGTATCCCCCCGGGGGTATCGGGCACCGGGGAGCTGTTTTTT.

The chain couples TRBV18 to TRBJ2-3, with 7 bases that match TRBD2. Germline-derived CDR1 and CDR2 are KGHSH and LQKENI. V was pared by 6 bases and J by 2 bases, with 8 bases of the junction left unmatched. The CDR3 extends over 15 amino acids. The CDR3 loop is CASSPLGGNTDTQYF. Here the CDR3 DNA reads TGTGCCAGCTCCCCCCTCGGGGGGAACACAGATACGCAGTATTTT.

The chain couples TRBV27 to TRBJ1-2; D may be TRBD1 (6 bases). The CDR3 totals 15 residues. Germline CDR1 and CDR2: MNHEY and SMNVEV (reference sequence). V shed 0 bases and J shed 4 bases, with 12 bases lying between them. The CDR3 nucleotides are TGTGCCAGCAGTTTATCGAGAGGGACAACCTATGGCTACACCTTC. This translates into CASSLSRGTTYGYTF.

This chain connects TRBV28 to TRBJ1-2; TRBD1 agrees at 8 bases. The CDR3 covers 14 residues. V trimming: 6 bases; J trimming: 0 bases; junction bases outside the gene matches: 3. Germline lookup yields CDR1 MDHEN and CDR2 SYDVKM. The CDR3 loop is CASSLDRANYGYTF. DNA for the CDR3: TGTGCCAGCAGCTTGGACAGGGCTAACTATGGCTACACCTTC.

The chain links TRBV7-9 to TRBJ1-2; D ambiguous. There are 16 residues in the CDR3. V lost 4 bases and J 4 bases, leaving 19 bases between the germline ends. Germline V lookup: CDR1 SEHNR, CDR2 FQNEAQ (reference sequence). The CDR3 is CASSSAGRGMSYGYTF. The CDR3 nucleotides read TGTGCCAGCAGCTCCGCCGGGAGAGGGATGAGCTATGGCTACACCTTC.

The V call is TRBV5-6, the J call TRBJ1-1, with 9 bases matching TRBD1. The germline V gene has CDR1 SGHDT and CDR2 YYEEEE. This CDR3 region has 16 residues. With 4 bases clipped from V and 0 bases from J, the junction kept 7 bases outside the gene matches. The CDR3 region has the DNA TGTGCCAGCAGCCCGAGGAGGACAGGGGTGAACACTGAAGCTTTCTTT. The encoded protein is CASSPRRTGVNTEAFF.

V usage is TRBV7-3 and J usage is TRBJ1-6; D gene uncertain. The CDR3 extends over 13 amino acids. V was cut by 4 bases and J by 9 bases, with 10 bases left in between. Germline CDR1 is SGHTA and CDR2 is FQGTGA. The CDR3 DNA follows: TGTGCCAGCAGCTGGTCTAAGGTTTCACCCCTCCACTTT. This encodes CASSWSKVSPLHF. Full variable domain (rest looked up from reference TRBV7-3 and TRBJ1-6): GAGVSQTPSNKVTEKGKYVELRCDPISGHTALYWYRQSLGQGPEFLIYFQGTGAADDSGLPNDRFFAVRPEGSVSTLKIQRTERGDSAVYLCASSWSKVSPLHFGNGTRLTVT.

The rearrangement links TRBV28 to TRBJ1-1; no reliable D call. V was cut by 3 bases and J by 8 bases, with 10 bases left in between. CDR1 is MDHEN, CDR2 SYDVKM, per germline. This CDR3 is 12 amino acids long. The CDR3 spells CASSFGGREAFF. The CDR3 DNA follows: TGTGCCAGCAGTTTTGGAGGCAGGGAAGCTTTCTTT.

The chain recombines TRBV5-5 with TRBJ1-2; TRBD1 might be the D (6 bases). CDR1 is SGHKS and CDR2 is YYEKEE in the germline V gene (reference sequence). CDR3 length: 17 amino acids. V shed 0 bases and J shed 0 bases, with 15 bases lying between them. CDR3 in amino acids: CASSLVWGAPSNYGYTF. CDR3 in DNA: TGTGCCAGCAGCTTGGTTTGGGGGGCCCCCTCTAACTATGGCTACACCTTC.

V is TRBV6-5 and J is TRBJ2-2, with D tentatively TRBD2 (5 bases). Trimming stripped 7 bases from V and 1 base from J, with 13 bases between. The V gene's germline CDR1 is MNHEY and CDR2 SVGAGI. CDR3 length equals 15 residues. DNA of the CDR3: TGTGCCAGCATCGGTGGAGGTGTGAACACCGGGGAGCTGTTTTTT. Translated, it gives CASIGGGVNTGELFF.

The V call is TRBV5-6, the J call TRBJ1-5; D is unresolved. The ends were cut back, 4 bases at V and 0 bases at J, with 11 bases in the middle. Germline-derived CDR1 and CDR2 are SGHDT and YYEEEE. This CDR3 contains 15 residues. CDR3 nucleotide sequence: TGTGCCAGCAGCGCCCGTCCATATAGCAATCAGCCCCAGCATTTT. Protein product: CASSARPYSNQPQHF. The full variable domain, its missing parts supplied by reference TRBV5-6 and TRBJ1-5, is DAGVTQSPTHLIKTRGQQVTLRCSPKSGHDTVSWYQQALGQGPQFIFQYYEEEERQRGNFPDRFSGHQFPNYSSELNVNALLLGDSALYLCASSARPYSNQPQHFGDGTRLSIL.